What follows are 16 T cell receptor beta chains derived from one specimen sequenced in a study of Graves' ophthalmopathy and Graves' hyperthyroidism. Amplified TCR beta CDR3 regions were obtained using RNA transcripts as template. RT-PCR with HTBI primers came first, then second-round multiplex PCR. TCRdb independently ran MiXCR on the multiplex PCR reads; one entry per CDR3 protein. The sample records 350,000 or so distinct CDR3 sequences, about a sixth being singletons. The sequenced sample was peripheral blood. The receptors derive from an adult man with Graves' ophthalmopathy.

This clonotype was recorded at least ten times. The chain uses TRBV7-8 and TRBJ1-1; tentatively, D is TRBD1 (6 bases). With 0 bases removed from V and 3 bases from J, the gap between germline ends came to 17 bases. Per the germline V gene, CDR1 is SGHVS and CDR2 is FQNEAQ. CDR3 size: 17 residues. The chain's CDR3 is CASSLALDSTMDTEAFF. In DNA, the CDR3 is TGTGCCAGCAGCTTAGCCCTGGACAGCACAATGGACACTGAAGCTTTCTTT.

This chain joins TRBV7-8 and TRBJ2-4; 7 positions match TRBD2. Germline V gene lookup returns CDR1 SGHVS and CDR2 FQNEAQ. This CDR3 region has 15 residues. The junction had 8 bases not matched to a gene; V was cut back by 1 base and J by 8 bases. This chain's CDR3 is CASSLDRAGRDIQYF. CDR3 DNA: TGTGCCAGCAGCTTAGATCGGGCAGGGAGGGACATTCAGTACTTC.

This clonotype was recorded many times. This chain connects TRBV5-5 to TRBJ1-1, with D uncertain. The germline V and J ends were trimmed by 1 base and 1 base, with 14 bases remaining between them. CDR3 length: 16 amino acids. Germline V CDR1 and CDR2: SGHKS, YYEKEE (reference sequence). The CDR3 here is CASSLYIGTANTEAFF. DNA of the CDR3: TGTGCCAGCAGCTTGTACATCGGAACAGCGAACACTGAAGCTTTCTTT. Filled out from reference TRBV5-5 and TRBJ1-1, the complete variable domain reads DAGVTQSPTHLIKTRGQQVTLRCSPISGHKSVSWYQQVLGQGPQFIFQYYEKEERGRGNFPDRFSARQFPNYSSELNVNALLLGDSALYLCASSLYIGTANTEAFFGQGTRLTVV.

This clonotype has a handful of counts. The gene calls are TRBV11-2 and TRBJ1-6; tentative D call: TRBD1 (5 bases). Germline CDR1 is SGHAT and CDR2 is FQNNGV. CDR3 size: 18 residues. V lost 5 bases to trimming and J lost 0 bases, with 17 bases between them. CDR3 sequence: CASSVRGHESSYNSPLHF. The CDR3 DNA follows: TGTGCCAGCAGCGTTAGAGGACACGAGAGCTCCTATAATTCACCCCTCCACTTT.

This clonotype was counted many times. The gene calls are TRBV25-1 and TRBJ2-7, with 11 bases aligning to TRBD2. After removal of 5 bases from V and 4 bases from J, the junction contained 10 bases not matched to a gene. The CDR3 totals 16 residues. CDR1 is MGHDK and CDR2 is SYGVNS in the germline V gene. The CDR3 nucleotides read TGTGCCAGCAGTCTGACTAGCGGGACACTCACATACGAGCAGTACTTC. This sequence encodes CASSLTSGTLTYEQYF.

This clonotype appeared a few times. The rearrangement joins TRBV6-1 to TRBJ2-7, with D perhaps matching TRBD1 (5 bases). The V gene lost 8 bases and the J gene lost 3 bases, with 8 bases spanning the gap. CDR3 length: 11 residues. The germline V gene encodes CDR1 MNHNS and CDR2 SASEGT. This CDR3 is CASSGNYEQYF. CDR3 nucleotides: TGTGCCAGCTCAGGGAACTACGAGCAGTACTTC.

Many counts were recorded for this clonotype. The rearrangement joins TRBV10-3 to TRBJ2-7; maybe TRBD1 (5 bases). Per germline, CDR1 ENHRY and CDR2 SYGVKD. Trimming pared 10 bases from V and 1 base from J, leaving 14 bases between. The CDR3 has 13 amino acids. In DNA form, the CDR3 reads TGTGCCACTTCAGGGATCTGGTCCTACGAGCAGTACTTC. Translating gives CATSGIWSYEQYF.

This clonotype was seen at least ten times. This rearrangement joins TRBV6-2 or TRBV6-3 to TRBJ1-1; D is undetermined. This CDR3 has 15 residues. Germline V gene sequence: CDR1 MNHEY, CDR2 SVGEGT. The V gene lost 0 bases and the J gene lost 1 base, with 9 bases spanning the gap. DNA of the CDR3: TGTGCCAGCAGTTACTCGATTTCTGGGAACACTGAAGCTTTCTTT. Residues: CASSYSISGNTEAFF.

Worth noting for this clonotype: This may be a read error: a much more frequent sequence differs by one nucleotide. The chain joins TRBV29-1 to TRBJ2-7; 8 nucleotides align to TRBD2. V shed 6 bases and J 5 bases; nucleotides not matched to a gene: 9. The CDR3 contains 13 residues. The germline gives CDR1 SQVTM, CDR2 ANQGSEA. This CDR3 reads CSVERREGHEQYF. The CDR3 nucleotides read TGCAGCGTCGAGAGACGGGAGGGCCACGAGCAGTACTTC.

This clonotype was recorded at least ten times. The chain recombines TRBV28 with TRBJ1-2, with 7 bases aligning to TRBD1. Looked up from germline, CDR1 is MDHEN and CDR2 is SYDVKM. This CDR3 is 15 amino acids long. The junction had 2 bases not matched to a gene; V was cut back by 1 base and J by 0 bases. Here the CDR3 DNA reads TGTGCCAGCAGTTTATCCGGACAGGCTAACTATGGCTACACCTTC. Translating it yields CASSLSGQANYGYTF.

This clonotype was detected many times. V and J are TRBV20-1 and TRBJ2-5; no firm D call. CDR1 is DFQATT and CDR2 is SNEGSKA in the germline V gene (reference sequence). V shed 8 bases and J shed 3 bases, with 10 bases lying between them. The CDR3 runs 11 residues. The CDR3 bases are TGCAGTAGCTTCAAGAAAGAGACCCAGTACTTC. Its translation is CSSFKKETQYF.

This rearrangement joins TRBV6-4 to TRBJ2-7; D unclear. The CDR3 runs to 13 residues. Germline lookup yields CDR1 MRHNA and CDR2 SNTAGT. Trimming left V 2 bases short and J 0 bases short, with 5 bases between. The DNA for the CDR3 is TGTGCCAGCAGTGACGTCAGCTCCTACGAGCAGTACTTC. It codes for CASSDVSSYEQYF.

At least ten counts were recorded for this clonotype. This rearrangement joins TRBV6-1 to TRBJ2-7; 10 positions agree with TRBD2. J lost 4 bases, V lost 0 bases, and 6 bases had no gene match. The germline V gene has CDR1 MNHNS and CDR2 SASEGT. The CDR3 loop spans 16 amino acids. The CDR3 reads CASSEAWGLALYEQYF. For the CDR3, the DNA is TGTGCCAGCAGTGAAGCGTGGGGACTAGCGCTGTACGAGCAGTACTTC.

This clonotype was found many times. The V gene is TRBV20-1, the J gene TRBJ2-3, with TRBD2 identical over 11 bases. Germline CDR1 and CDR2: DFQATT and SNEGSKA (reference sequence). J lost 2 bases, V lost 1 base, and 2 bases had no gene match. This CDR3 spans 15 amino acids. The CDR3 region is CSARGLAGLTDTQYF. CDR3 sequence (DNA): TGCAGTGCTAGAGGACTAGCGGGGCTCACAGATACGCAGTATTTT.

The table lists this clonotype with a few counts. The genes are TRBV3-1 and TRBJ2-7; TRBD1 matches at 9 bases. Losses at the gene ends were 2 bases for V and 3 bases for J; bases not matched to a gene: 5. Looked up from germline, CDR1 is LGHDT and CDR2 is YNNKEL (reference sequence). The CDR3 length is 15 residues. This CDR3 is CASSQSGTGHYEQYF. In nucleotides, the CDR3 is TGTGCCAGCAGCCAATCCGGGACAGGGCACTACGAGCAGTACTTC.

The chain uses TRBV28 and TRBJ1-3, with unresolved D. The CDR3 spans 13 residues. Germline CDR1 reads MDHEN; CDR2 reads SYDVKM. Trimming removed 10 bases from V and 0 bases from J, with 10 bases in between. Here the CDR3 reads CATFTHSGNTIYF. The CDR3 DNA reads as TGTGCCACCTTCACCCACTCTGGAAACACCATATATTTT. Drawing the rest from reference TRBV28 and TRBJ1-3, the complete variable domain is DVKVTQSSRYLVKRTGEKVFLECVQDMDHENMFWYRQDPGLGLRLIYFSYDVKMKEKGDIPEGYSVSREKKERFSLILESASTNQTSMYLCATFTHSGNTIYFGEGSWLTVV.